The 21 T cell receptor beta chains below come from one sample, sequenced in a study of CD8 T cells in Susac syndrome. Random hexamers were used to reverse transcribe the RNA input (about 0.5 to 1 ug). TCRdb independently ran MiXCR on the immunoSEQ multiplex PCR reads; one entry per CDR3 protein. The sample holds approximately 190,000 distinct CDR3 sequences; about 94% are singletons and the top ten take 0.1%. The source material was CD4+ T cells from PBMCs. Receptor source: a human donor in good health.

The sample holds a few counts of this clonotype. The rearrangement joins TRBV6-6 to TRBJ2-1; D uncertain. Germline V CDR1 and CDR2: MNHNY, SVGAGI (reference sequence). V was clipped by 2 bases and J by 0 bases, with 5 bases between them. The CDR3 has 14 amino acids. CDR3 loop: CASSYRSSYNEQFF. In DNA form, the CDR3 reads TGTGCCAGCAGTTACCGTAGCTCCTACAATGAGCAGTTCTTC.

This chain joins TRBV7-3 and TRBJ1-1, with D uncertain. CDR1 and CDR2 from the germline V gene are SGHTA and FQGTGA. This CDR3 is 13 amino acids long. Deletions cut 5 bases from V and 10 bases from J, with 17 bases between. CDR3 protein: CASSPTGAVSAFF. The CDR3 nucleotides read TGTGCCAGCAGCCCAACGGGCGCAGTTTCAGCTTTCTTT.

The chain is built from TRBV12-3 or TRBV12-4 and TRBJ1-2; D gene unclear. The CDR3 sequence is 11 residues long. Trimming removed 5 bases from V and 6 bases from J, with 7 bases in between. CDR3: CASSPRDGYTF. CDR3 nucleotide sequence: TGTGCCAGCAGTCCCCGGGATGGCTACACCTTC.

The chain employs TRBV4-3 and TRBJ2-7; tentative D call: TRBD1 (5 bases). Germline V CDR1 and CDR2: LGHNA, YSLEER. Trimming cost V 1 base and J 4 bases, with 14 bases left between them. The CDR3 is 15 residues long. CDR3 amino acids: CASSQVPCRAYEQYV. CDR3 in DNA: TGCGCCAGCAGCCAAGTACCCTGCAGGGCGTACGAGCAGTACGTC.

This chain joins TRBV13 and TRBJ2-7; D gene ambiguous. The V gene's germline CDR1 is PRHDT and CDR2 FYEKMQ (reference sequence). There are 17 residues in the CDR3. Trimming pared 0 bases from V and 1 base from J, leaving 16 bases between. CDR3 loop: CASSLGAGSAFSYEQYF. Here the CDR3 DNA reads TGTGCCAGCAGCTTAGGAGCAGGCTCAGCGTTTTCCTACGAGCAGTACTTC.

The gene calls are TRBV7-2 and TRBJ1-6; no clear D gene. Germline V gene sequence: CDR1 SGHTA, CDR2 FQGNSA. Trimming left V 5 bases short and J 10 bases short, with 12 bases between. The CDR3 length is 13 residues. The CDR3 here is CASSPTPQSPLHF. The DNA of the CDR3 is TGTGCCAGCAGCCCTACGCCCCAGTCACCCCTCCACTTT.

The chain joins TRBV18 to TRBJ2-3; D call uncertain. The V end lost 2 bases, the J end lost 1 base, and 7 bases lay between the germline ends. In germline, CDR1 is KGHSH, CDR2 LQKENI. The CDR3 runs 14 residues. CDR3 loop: CASSPSRGTDTQYF. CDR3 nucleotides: TGTGCCAGCTCACCATCGAGAGGCACAGATACGCAGTATTTT.

The CDR3 DNA is TGTGCCAGCAGCTCCCGGGGGACTAGCTCCTACGAGCAGTACGTC. Its protein is CASSSRGTSSYEQYV. The genes are TRBV5-6 and TRBJ2-7; 8 nucleotides match TRBD2. The germline V gene encodes CDR1 SGHDT and CDR2 YYEEEE. Trimming cost V 3 bases and J 0 bases; bases outside gene matches: 5. The CDR3 sequence is 15 residues long.

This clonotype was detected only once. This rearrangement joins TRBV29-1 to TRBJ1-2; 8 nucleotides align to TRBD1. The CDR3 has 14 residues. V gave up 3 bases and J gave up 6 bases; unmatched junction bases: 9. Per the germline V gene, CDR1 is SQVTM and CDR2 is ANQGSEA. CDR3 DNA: TGCAGCGTTGACCACCTCGGGACAGGCGATGGCTACACCTTC. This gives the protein CSVDHLGTGDGYTF.

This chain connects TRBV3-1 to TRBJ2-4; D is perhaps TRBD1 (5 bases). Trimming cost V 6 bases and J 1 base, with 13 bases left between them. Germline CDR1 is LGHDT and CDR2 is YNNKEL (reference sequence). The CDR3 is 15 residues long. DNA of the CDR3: TGTGCCAGCAGAAAAGCCGCAGGGGCCAAAAACATTCAGTACTTC. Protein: CASRKAAGAKNIQYF.

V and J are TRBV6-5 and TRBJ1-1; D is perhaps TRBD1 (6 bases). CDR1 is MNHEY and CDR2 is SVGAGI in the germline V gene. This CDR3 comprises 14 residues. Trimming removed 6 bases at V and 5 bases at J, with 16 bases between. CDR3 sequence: CASRILQGRTEAFF. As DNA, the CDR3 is TGTGCCAGCAGAATCCTTCAGGGGCGAACTGAAGCTTTCTTT.

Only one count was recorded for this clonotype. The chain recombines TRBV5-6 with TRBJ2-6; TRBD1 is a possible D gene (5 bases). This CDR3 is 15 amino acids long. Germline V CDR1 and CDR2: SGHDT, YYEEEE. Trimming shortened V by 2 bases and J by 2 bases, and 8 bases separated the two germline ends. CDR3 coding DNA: TGTGCCAGCAGCTTCAGGGCGGCTGGGGCCAACGTCCTGACTTTC. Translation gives CASSFRAAGANVLTF.

The CDR3 bases are TGTGCCAGCAGTGAAAGGCCTGCCCCAGAGACCCAGTACTTC. Its translation is CASSERPAPETQYF. The V call is TRBV2, the J call TRBJ2-5, with D unclear. Germline CDR1 and CDR2: SNHLY and FYNNEI. There are 14 residues in the CDR3. Deletions cut 2 bases from V and 4 bases from J, with 11 bases between.

The CDR3 protein is CSARDWSGDTGELFF. The DNA of the CDR3 is TGCAGTGCTAGAGATTGGAGCGGAGACACCGGGGAGCTGTTTTTT. The chain is built from TRBV20-1 and TRBJ2-2, with D maybe TRBD2 (5 bases). The CDR3 is 15 residues long. Germline V gene lookup returns CDR1 DFQATT and CDR2 SNEGSKA (reference sequence). V was pared by 0 bases and J by 3 bases, with 11 bases between.

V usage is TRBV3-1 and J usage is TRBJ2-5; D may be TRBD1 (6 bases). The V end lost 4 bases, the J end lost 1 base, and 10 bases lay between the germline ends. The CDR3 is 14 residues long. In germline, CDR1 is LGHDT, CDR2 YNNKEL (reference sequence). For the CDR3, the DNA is TGTGCCAGCAGCCGAGGGACATTCCAAGAGACCCAGTACTTC. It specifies CASSRGTFQETQYF.

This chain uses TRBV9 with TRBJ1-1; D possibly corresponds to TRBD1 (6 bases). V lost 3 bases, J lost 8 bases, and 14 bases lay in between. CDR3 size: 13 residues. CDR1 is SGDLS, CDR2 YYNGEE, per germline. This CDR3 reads CASSGRLGAEAFF. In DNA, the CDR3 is TGTGCCAGCAGCGGTCGATTGGGGGCAGAAGCTTTCTTT.

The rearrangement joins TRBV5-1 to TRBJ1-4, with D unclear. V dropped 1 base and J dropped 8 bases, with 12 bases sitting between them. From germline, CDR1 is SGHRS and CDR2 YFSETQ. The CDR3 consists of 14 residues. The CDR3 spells CASSLNRFGEKLFF. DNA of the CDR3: TGCGCCAGCAGCTTGAACCGGTTTGGCGAAAAACTGTTTTTT.

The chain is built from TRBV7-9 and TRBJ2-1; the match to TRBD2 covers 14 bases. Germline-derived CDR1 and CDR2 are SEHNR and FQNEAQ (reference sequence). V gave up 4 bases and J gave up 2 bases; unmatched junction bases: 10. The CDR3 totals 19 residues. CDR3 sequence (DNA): TGTGCCAGCAGCTCTCCGGGACTAGCGGGGGAAGGGACCTACAATGAGCAGTTCTTC. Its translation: CASSSPGLAGEGTYNEQFF. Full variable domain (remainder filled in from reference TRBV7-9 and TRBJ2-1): DTGVSQNPRHKITKRGQNVTFRCDPISEHNRLYWYRQTLGQGPEFLTYFQNEAQLEKSRLLSDRFSAERPKGSFSTLEIQRTEQGDSAMYLCASSSPGLAGEGTYNEQFFGPGTRLTVL.

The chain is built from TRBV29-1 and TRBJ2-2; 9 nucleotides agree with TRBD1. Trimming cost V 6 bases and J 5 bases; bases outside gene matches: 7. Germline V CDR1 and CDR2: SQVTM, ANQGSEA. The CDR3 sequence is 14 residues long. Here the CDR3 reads CSVQGATRTGELFF. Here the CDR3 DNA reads TGCAGCGTACAGGGGGCGACGAGGACCGGGGAGCTGTTTTTT.

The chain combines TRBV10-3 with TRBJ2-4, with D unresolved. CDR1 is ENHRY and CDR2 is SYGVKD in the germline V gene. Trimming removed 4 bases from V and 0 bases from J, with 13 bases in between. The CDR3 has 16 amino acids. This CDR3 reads CAISAPGLLAKNIQYF. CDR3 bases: TGTGCCATCAGTGCCCCCGGGTTGCTAGCCAAAAACATTCAGTACTTC.

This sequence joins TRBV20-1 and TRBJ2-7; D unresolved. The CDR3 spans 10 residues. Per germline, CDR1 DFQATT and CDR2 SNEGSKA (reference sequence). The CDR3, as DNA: TGCAGGGGGTGGGTTTTAGAGCAGTACTTC. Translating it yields CRGWVLEQYF.